This T cell receptor beta chain was sequenced for a study of beta chain features in type 1 diabetes. Of note for this clone: Its antigen is still unknown.

Reverse transcription of all isolated RNA meant that expressed TCRB transcripts were sequenced. The table came from immunoSEQ multiplex PCR; TCRdb's copy has only in-frame clones and leaves some out. The data hold roughly 180,000 clones, with less than 10% observed a single time. The V end lost 4 bases, the J end lost 1 base, and 12 bases lay between the germline ends. This CDR3 spans 14 amino acids. The germline CDR1 and CDR2 sequences are SGHRS and YFSETQ. Overall study findings and caveats: Researchers report that Type 1 diabetes patients had moderately but significantly shorter TCRB CDR3s across all four CD4+ subsets. These data did not resolve whether HLA type affects TCRB rearrangement.

The J gene is TRBJ2-7, the V gene TRBV5-1; D possibly corresponds to TRBD1 (6 bases). The origin of this receptor is a man between 18 and 35 years old with type 1 diabetes. Sample: central memory CD4+ T cells from blood. The CDR3 reads CASSIRTESYEQYF. CDR3 DNA: TGCGCCAGCAGCATACGGACAGAGTCCTACGAGCAGTACTTC.